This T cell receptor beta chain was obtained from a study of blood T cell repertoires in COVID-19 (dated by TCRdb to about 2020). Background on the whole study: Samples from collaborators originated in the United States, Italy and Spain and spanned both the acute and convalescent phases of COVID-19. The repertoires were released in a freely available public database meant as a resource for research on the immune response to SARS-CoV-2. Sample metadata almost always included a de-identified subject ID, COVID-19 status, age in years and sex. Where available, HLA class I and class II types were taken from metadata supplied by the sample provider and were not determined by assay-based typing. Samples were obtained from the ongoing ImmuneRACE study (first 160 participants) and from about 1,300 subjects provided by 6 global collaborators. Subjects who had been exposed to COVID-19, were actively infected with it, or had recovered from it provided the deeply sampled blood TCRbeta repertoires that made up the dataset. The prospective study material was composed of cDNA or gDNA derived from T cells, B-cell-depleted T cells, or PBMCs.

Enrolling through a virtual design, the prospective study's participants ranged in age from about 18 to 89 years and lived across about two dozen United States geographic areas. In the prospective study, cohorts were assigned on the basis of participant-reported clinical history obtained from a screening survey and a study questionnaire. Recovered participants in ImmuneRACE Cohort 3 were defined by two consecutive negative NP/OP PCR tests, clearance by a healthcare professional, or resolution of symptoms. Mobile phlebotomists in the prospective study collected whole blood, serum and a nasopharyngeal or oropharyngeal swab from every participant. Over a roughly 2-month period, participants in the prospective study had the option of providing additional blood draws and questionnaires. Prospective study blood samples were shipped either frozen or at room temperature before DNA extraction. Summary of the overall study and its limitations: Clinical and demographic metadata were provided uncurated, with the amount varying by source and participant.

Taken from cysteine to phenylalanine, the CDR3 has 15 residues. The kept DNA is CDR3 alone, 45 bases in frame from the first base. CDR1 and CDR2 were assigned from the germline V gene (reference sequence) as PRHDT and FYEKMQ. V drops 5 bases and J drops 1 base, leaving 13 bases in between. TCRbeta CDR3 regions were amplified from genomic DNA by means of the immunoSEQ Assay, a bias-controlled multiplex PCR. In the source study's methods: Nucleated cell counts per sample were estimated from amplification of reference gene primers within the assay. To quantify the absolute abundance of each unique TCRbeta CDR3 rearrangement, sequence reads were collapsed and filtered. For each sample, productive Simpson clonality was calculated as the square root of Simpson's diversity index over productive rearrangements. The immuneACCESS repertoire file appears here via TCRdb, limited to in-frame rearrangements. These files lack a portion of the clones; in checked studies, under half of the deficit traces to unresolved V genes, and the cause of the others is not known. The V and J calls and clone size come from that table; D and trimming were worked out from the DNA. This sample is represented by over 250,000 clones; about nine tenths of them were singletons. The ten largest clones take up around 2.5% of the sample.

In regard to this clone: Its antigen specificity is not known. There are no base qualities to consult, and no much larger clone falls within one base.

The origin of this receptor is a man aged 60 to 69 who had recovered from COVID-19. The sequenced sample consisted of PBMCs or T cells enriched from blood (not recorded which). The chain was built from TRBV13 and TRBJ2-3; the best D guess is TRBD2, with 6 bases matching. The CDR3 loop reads CASSNLSGGTDTQYF. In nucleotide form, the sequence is TGTGCCAGCAGCAACCTGTCGGGGGGCACAGATACGCAGTATTTT.